This T cell receptor beta chain originates from a study of CD8 T cells in Susac syndrome. After extraction with the RNeasy kit, roughly 0.5 to 1 ug of the RNA was reverse transcribed using random hexamers. TCRdb used MiXCR to reprocess the immunoSEQ multiplex PCR reads, holding one entry per CDR3 protein. The sample carries 170,000 or so distinct CDR3 sequences, approximately 94% recorded once. Input material: CD4+ T cells from PBMCs. The clonotype originates from a human donor with Susac syndrome.

The CDR3 DNA reads TGTGCCAGCAGCCGTGTCCGGGCCTCACGGAGAGAGACCCAGTACTTC. As protein: CASSRVRASRRETQYF. The chain has TRBV7-8 and TRBJ2-5, with no clear D. The V end lost 5 bases, the J end lost 4 bases, and 20 bases lay between the germline ends. In germline, CDR1 is SGHVS, CDR2 FQNEAQ. The CDR3 consists of 16 residues.